A single sample gave rise to the 24 T cell receptor beta chains below, sequenced in a study of shared clonotypes between healthy human individuals. Measured with immunoSEQ multiplex PCR; TCRdb has only the in-frame clones, and not every one. The sample includes more than 1 million clones, 70% to 80% seen only once; the top ten take under 0.6%. The source material was memory CD4+ T cells from PBMCs. Described subset: CD45RA-negative fraction. All receptors derive from a man between 18 and 35 years old in good health. Some clones in this sample may be carry-over from other donors' samples.

The rearrangement links TRBV30 to TRBJ2-1, with 14 bases matching TRBD2. CDR1 and CDR2 from the germline V gene are GTSNPN and SVGIG (reference sequence). The CDR3 is 16 residues long. The junction had 11 bases not matched to a gene; V was cut back by 5 bases and J by 8 bases. CDR3: CAWLFDETSGRDEQFF. CDR3 DNA: TGTGCCTGGCTCTTTGACGAGACTAGCGGGAGGGATGAGCAGTTCTTC. The full variable domain, with the rest looked up from reference TRBV30 and TRBJ2-1, is SQTIHQWPATLVQPVGSPLSLECTVEGTSNPNLYWYRQAAGRGLQLLFYSVGIGQISSEVPQNLSASRPQDRQFILSSKKLLLSDSGFYLCAWLFDETSGRDEQFFGPGTRLTVL.

The chain couples TRBV2 to TRBJ2-3, with D perhaps matching TRBD2 (5 bases). The CDR3 has 12 residues. The V gene lost 6 bases and the J gene lost 4 bases, with 8 bases spanning the gap. Germline values: CDR1 SNHLY, CDR2 FYNNEI. This CDR3 reads CASSQEADTQYF. As DNA, the CDR3 is TGTGCCAGCAGCCAGGAGGCAGATACGCAGTATTTT.

This chain's CDR3 is CSAAPSFLETQYF. The CDR3 DNA is TGCAGCGCGGCCCCCTCTTTCCTGGAGACCCAGTACTTC. This rearrangement joins TRBV29-1 to TRBJ2-5; D gene uncertain. CDR3 length: 13 amino acids. V shed 7 bases and J shed 5 bases, with 17 bases lying between them. Germline loops: CDR1 SQVTM, CDR2 ANQGSEA. Drawing the rest from reference TRBV29-1 and TRBJ2-5, the complete variable domain is SAVISQKPSRDICQRGTSLTIQCQVDSQVTMMFWYRQQPGQSLTLIATANQGSEATYESGFVIDKFPISRPNLTFSTLTVSNMSPEDSSIYLCSAAPSFLETQYFGPGTRLLVL.

The chain links TRBV7-8 to TRBJ1-3; D gene uncertain. Trimming cost V 7 bases and J 4 bases, with 11 bases left between them. The CDR3 extends over 13 amino acids. Germline CDR1 and CDR2: SGHVS and FQNEAQ. The CDR3 loop reads CASIRAGGNTIYF. Written as DNA, the CDR3 is TGTGCCAGCATACGGGCGGGGGGAAACACCATATATTTT.

This clone has only a few counts. Other DNA sequences within the sample encode an identical CDR3. The rearrangement uses TRBV5-1 and TRBJ1-2; D is unresolved. The V gene lost 0 bases and the J gene lost 8 bases, with 11 bases spanning the gap. The CDR3 consists of 13 residues. Looked up from germline, CDR1 is SGHRS and CDR2 is YFSETQ. The CDR3 is CASSLEAGGGYTF. For the CDR3, the DNA is TGCGCCAGCAGCTTGGAGGCAGGAGGAGGCTACACCTTC.

V is TRBV5-6 and J is TRBJ1-3; no definite D call. Germline V gives CDR1 SGHDT, CDR2 YYEEEE. The CDR3 runs 16 residues. The V and J ends lost 0 bases and 1 base respectively, with 11 bases between them. Written as DNA, the CDR3 is TGTGCCAGCAGCTTGGCTGGGCGGATTTCTGGAAACACCATATATTTT. Amino acids: CASSLAGRISGNTIYF.

The chain uses TRBV4-1 and TRBJ2-7; 7 bases fit TRBD2. Germline V gives CDR1 MGHRA, CDR2 YSYEKL. This CDR3 has 15 residues. The trim removed 2 bases at V and 5 bases at J, leaving 9 bases unmatched. CDR3 sequence (DNA): TGCGCCAGCAGCCAACCGAGGACTAGGGGCCACGAGCAGTACTTC. Protein product: CASSQPRTRGHEQYF.

A single count supports this clone. The rearrangement joins TRBV7-9 to TRBJ1-1; maybe TRBD1 (6 bases). The V end lost 5 bases, the J end lost 5 bases, and 18 bases lay between the germline ends. The CDR3 has 15 residues. Germline V gives CDR1 SEHNR, CDR2 FQNEAQ (reference sequence). The CDR3 loop is CASSPEGGPGTEAFF. CDR3 coding DNA: TGTGCCAGCAGCCCTGAAGGGGGGCCGGGGACTGAAGCTTTCTTT. Full variable domain (missing parts from reference TRBV7-9 and TRBJ1-1): DTGVSQNPRHKITKRGQNVTFRCDPISEHNRLYWYRQTLGQGPEFLTYFQNEAQLEKSRLLSDRFSAERPKGSFSTLEIQRTEQGDSAMYLCASSPEGGPGTEAFFGQGTRLTVV.

The chain recombines TRBV6-4 with TRBJ2-7, with 9 bases aligning to TRBD2. V shed 3 bases and J 5 bases; nucleotides not matched to a gene: 8. Germline CDR1 and CDR2: MRHNA and SNTAGT. This CDR3 contains 15 residues. The CDR3 DNA follows: TGTGCCAGCAGTGAGGGACTAGCCGGGAGCGACGAGCAGTACTTC. Translation: CASSEGLAGSDEQYF.

Concerning this clone: It is unclear where the CDR3 begins or ends on the DNA, so no DNA is shown, and the CDR3 is as TCRdb lists it. This sequence joins TRBV6-5 and TRBJ1-4. Germline CDR1 MNHEY, CDR2 SVGAGI. With termini counted, the CDR3 has 15 amino acids. The CDR3 reads CASSSSVPPNEKLFF.

J is TRBJ2-3 and V is TRBV5-1; D possibly uses TRBD1 or TRBD2 (6 bases each). The CDR3 is 16 amino acids. Trimming pared 5 bases from V and 3 bases from J, leaving 19 bases between. CDR1 is SGHRS, CDR2 YFSETQ, per germline. CDR3 loop: CASRSPKGGVTDTQYF. In nucleotides, the CDR3 is TGCGCCAGCAGGTCCCCGAAGGGGGGAGTGACAGATACGCAGTATTTT.

J is TRBJ1-5 and V is TRBV19; D unresolved. The germline gives CDR1 LNHDA, CDR2 SQIVND (reference sequence). CDR3 size: 12 residues. The V end was cut by 7 bases, the J end by 5 bases, with 9 bases between. This CDR3 reads CASKEGDQPQHF. The DNA for the CDR3 is TGTGCCAGTAAGGAGGGCGATCAGCCCCAGCATTTT.

The chain links TRBV5-4 to TRBJ2-2; D could derive from TRBD1 or TRBD2 (5 bases each). The CDR3 is 16 residues long. Trimming cost V 0 bases and J 1 base, with 10 bases left between them. Germline assignment: CDR1 SGHNT and CDR2 YYREEE (reference sequence). Here the CDR3 DNA reads TGTGCCAGCAGCTTGGACCCGGGGCAGAACACCGGGGAGCTGTTTTTT. Protein sequence: CASSLDPGQNTGELFF.

The chain recombines TRBV5-4 with TRBJ2-6; 11 nucleotides line up with TRBD2. The germline V gene encodes CDR1 SGHNT and CDR2 YYREEE (reference sequence). The trim removed 3 bases at V and 6 bases at J, leaving 8 bases unmatched. The CDR3 is 17 residues long. CDR3 region: CASSSQTSGTQANVLTF. The CDR3 DNA reads TGTGCCAGCAGCTCCCAGACTAGCGGGACTCAGGCCAACGTCCTGACTTTC.

The rearrangement uses TRBV7-8 and TRBJ1-3; TRBD1 agrees at 10 bases. This CDR3 is built from 16 residues. The junction had 9 bases not matched to a gene; V was cut back by 5 bases and J by 5 bases. Looked up from germline, CDR1 is SGHVS and CDR2 is FQNEAQ. CDR3 bases: TGTGCCAGCAGCCATCCGGGACAGGGGATTAGAAACACCATATATTTT. This sequence encodes CASSHPGQGIRNTIYF.

The chain recombines TRBV4-1 with TRBJ2-1; perhaps TRBD2 as D (6 bases). The CDR3 has 15 residues. V shed 2 bases and J shed 7 bases, with 15 bases lying between them. The V gene's germline CDR1 is MGHRA and CDR2 YSYEKL. In nucleotides, the CDR3 is TGCGCCAGCAGCCAACCCCGGGAGAGACAGAATGAGCAGTTCTTC. Its protein is CASSQPRERQNEQFF.

The chain carries TRBV28 and TRBJ2-2; TRBD2 matches at 14 bases. Trimming at V came to 7 bases and at J to 2 bases, leaving 12 bases not matched to a gene. CDR1 and CDR2 (germline): MDHEN, SYDVKM. The CDR3 runs 19 residues. The CDR3 region is CASTTIGLAGGGNTGELFF. In DNA form, the CDR3 reads TGTGCCAGCACCACGATAGGACTAGCGGGAGGAGGTAACACCGGGGAGCTGTTTTTT.

The chain is built from TRBV5-1 and TRBJ1-2; 10 bases line up with TRBD1. This CDR3 spans 15 amino acids. J lost 8 bases, V lost 4 bases, and 11 bases had no gene match. Germline V gene lookup returns CDR1 SGHRS and CDR2 YFSETQ. The chain's CDR3 is CASSLGTGATAGYTF. CDR3 in DNA: TGCGCCAGCAGCCTAGGGACAGGGGCCACGGCGGGCTACACCTTC.

The chain recombines TRBV6-1 with TRBJ2-7, with D perhaps matching TRBD1 (5 bases). V gave up 11 bases and J gave up 2 bases, with 16 bases separating them. This CDR3 is 13 amino acids long. Germline-derived CDR1 and CDR2 are MNHNS and SASEGT. The CDR3 loop reads CAGALTATYEQYF. The CDR3 DNA follows: TGTGCCGGCGCGTTGACAGCTACCTACGAGCAGTACTTC.

The chain recombines TRBV2 with TRBJ2-1, with TRBD2 identical over 9 bases. CDR1 and CDR2 (germline): SNHLY, FYNNEI. The CDR3 runs 16 residues. The V segment lost 1 base and the J segment 6 bases; nucleotides outside the gene matches: 7. The CDR3 DNA reads TGTGCCAGCAGTGAAGATGGTCTAGCGGGGTTCAATGAGCAGTTCTTC. Translation gives CASSEDGLAGFNEQFF.

This clone showed up just a few times. This chain joins TRBV4-1 and TRBJ2-5; 9 bases match TRBD1. CDR1 MGHRA and CDR2 YSYEKL come from the germline V gene. V was clipped by 5 bases and J by 5 bases; unmatched bases: 12. This CDR3 region has 16 residues. The CDR3 reads CASSFRQGGRSETQYF. CDR3 nucleotide sequence: TGCGCCAGCAGCTTTCGACAGGGGGGGCGAAGTGAGACCCAGTACTTC.

The chain is built from TRBV18 and TRBJ1-4; TRBD1 might be the D (5 bases). Germline V gives CDR1 KGHSH, CDR2 LQKENI. The CDR3 contains 16 residues. V dropped 3 bases and J dropped 0 bases, with 11 bases sitting between them. For the CDR3, the DNA is TGTGCCAGCTCACCGGGGACTCCGGCAACTAATGAAAAACTGTTTTTT. It yields the protein CASSPGTPATNEKLFF.

The table lists this clone with a few counts. This chain joins TRBV28 and TRBJ2-7; D gene uncertain. The CDR3 has 13 residues. The ends were cut back, 6 bases at V and 6 bases at J, with 15 bases in the middle. The germline gives CDR1 MDHEN, CDR2 SYDVKM. CDR3 protein: CASRKSVSVEQYF. Written as DNA, the CDR3 is TGTGCCAGCAGGAAGAGCGTCAGTGTCGAGCAGTACTTC.

Comments on this clone: This sample also contains other DNA sequences that code for the same CDR3. The V gene is TRBV2, the J gene TRBJ2-7, with 10 bases matching TRBD2. Trimming removed 9 bases from V and 0 bases from J; junction bases left unmatched: 2. The CDR3 is 13 amino acids. Germline V lookup: CDR1 SNHLY, CDR2 FYNNEI. The CDR3 loop is CASSGGISYEQYF. CDR3 coding DNA: TGTGCCAGTAGCGGGGGGATCTCCTACGAGCAGTACTTC.